The clone carrying this T cell receptor (beta chain) has at least ten counts. The data originate from a study of HIV-infected children after antiretroviral therapy interruption. The TCR library was built from RNA with a 3' RACE protocol and unique molecular identifiers. TCRdb re-called the 3' RACE reads through MiXCR, storing one row per CDR3 protein. The sample lists tens of thousands of distinct CDR3 sequences, more than 6.5% occurring once. V was clipped by 4 bases and J by 0 bases; unmatched bases: 13. Germline CDR1 reads LNHDA; CDR2 reads SQIVND (reference sequence). The CDR3 loop spans 19 amino acids. Noted treatment: PENTA 11 planned treatment interruption arm or continuous ART arm.

The V call is TRBV19, the J call TRBJ2-1; the match to TRBD1 covers 9 bases. The sequences come from CD45RA+ CD4+ T cells from PBMCs, pooled from several time points, collected from a donor given antiretroviral therapy, either interrupted or continuous. Indicated subset: naive CD4+ CD45RA+ CD45RO- T cells. This clonotype was obtained from a pool of human donors with HIV. This CDR3 is CASSRTGTGSVSSYNEQFF. For the CDR3, the DNA is TGTGCCAGTAGTAGAACCGGGACAGGGTCTGTGAGCTCCTACAATGAGCAGTTCTTC.